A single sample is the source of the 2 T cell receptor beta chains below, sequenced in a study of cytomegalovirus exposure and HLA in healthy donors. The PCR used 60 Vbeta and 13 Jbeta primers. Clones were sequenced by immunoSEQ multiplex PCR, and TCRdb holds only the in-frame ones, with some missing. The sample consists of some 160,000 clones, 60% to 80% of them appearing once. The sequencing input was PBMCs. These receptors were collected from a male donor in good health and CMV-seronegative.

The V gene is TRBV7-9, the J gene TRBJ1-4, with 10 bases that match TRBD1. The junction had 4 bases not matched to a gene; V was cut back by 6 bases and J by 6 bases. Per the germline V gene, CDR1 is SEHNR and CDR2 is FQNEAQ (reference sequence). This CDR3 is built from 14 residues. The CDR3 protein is CASSRGTGDEKLFF. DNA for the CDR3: TGTGCCAGCAGTCGCGGGACAGGGGATGAAAAACTGTTTTTT.

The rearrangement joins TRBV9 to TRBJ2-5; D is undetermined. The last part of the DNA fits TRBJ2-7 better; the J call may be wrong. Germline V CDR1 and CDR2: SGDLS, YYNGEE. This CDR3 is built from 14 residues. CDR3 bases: TGTGCCAGCAGCACGAACAGCTTATCCTACGAGCAGTACTTC. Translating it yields CASSTNSLSYEQYF.